The clone carrying this T cell receptor (beta chain) appeared a single time. The data were produced by immunoSEQ multiplex PCR, yet TCRdb's version contains in-frame clones alone and is incomplete. The sample holds tens of thousands of clones, around 93% seen once. The CDR3 sequence is 20 residues long. Looked up from germline, CDR1 is MDHEN and CDR2 is SYDVKM. Trimming cost V 6 bases and J 6 bases; bases outside gene matches: 19. This sample is part of a study of T cell changes during pregnancy in multiple sclerosis. The sequenced sample was CD4+ T cells from peripheral blood mononuclear cells, obtained in the third trimester of pregnancy. The clonotype was recovered from a female donor with multiple sclerosis, enrolled in a pregnancy study. The chain employs TRBV28 and TRBJ2-2, with TRBD2 matching over 13 bases. As DNA, the CDR3 is TGTGCCAGCAGCCTAACCCGACTAGCGGGAGGCAGGAGGTCGGCCGGGGAGCTGTTTTTT. Residues: CASSLTRLAGGRRSAGELFF.